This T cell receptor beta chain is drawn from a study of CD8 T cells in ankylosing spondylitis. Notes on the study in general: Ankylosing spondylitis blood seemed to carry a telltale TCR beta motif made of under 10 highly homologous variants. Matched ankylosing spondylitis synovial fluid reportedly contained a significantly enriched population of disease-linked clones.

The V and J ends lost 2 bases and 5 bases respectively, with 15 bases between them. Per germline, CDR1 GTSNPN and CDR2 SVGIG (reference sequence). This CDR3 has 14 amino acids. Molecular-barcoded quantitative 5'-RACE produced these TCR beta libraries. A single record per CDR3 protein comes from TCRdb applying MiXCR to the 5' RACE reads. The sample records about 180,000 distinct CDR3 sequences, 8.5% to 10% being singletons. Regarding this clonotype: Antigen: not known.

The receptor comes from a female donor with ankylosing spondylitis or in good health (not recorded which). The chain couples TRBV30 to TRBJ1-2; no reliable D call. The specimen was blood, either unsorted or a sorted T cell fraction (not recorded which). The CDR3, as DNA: TGTGCCTGGAGTAACGTCCGGGTAGGGTATGGCTACACCTTC. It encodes CAWSNVRVGYGYTF.